The 26 T cell receptor beta chains in this list originate from one sample, sequenced in a study of blood T cell repertoires in COVID-19. Assay: immunoSEQ multiplex PCR; the TCRdb copy retains only in-frame clones and omits some. The sample carries roughly 440,000 clones, approximately 90% recorded once. The sample consisted of peripheral blood. The receptors here all came from a woman in her forties or fifties with COVID-19, enrolled during active disease.

The chain couples TRBV12-3 or TRBV12-4 to TRBJ2-7; 7 positions match TRBD2. V lost 6 bases, J lost 6 bases, and 5 bases stayed unmatched. The CDR3 spans 12 residues. The CDR3 bases are TGTGCCAGCAGCCCCGGGACTATCGAGCAGTACTTC. It encodes CASSPGTIEQYF.

A note on this clone: Other DNA sequences in this sample translate to the same CDR3. J is TRBJ1-6 and V is TRBV18, with TRBD1 matching 7 bases. This CDR3 has 15 residues. Trimming removed 1 base from V and 5 bases from J; junction bases left unmatched: 2. Germline lookup yields CDR1 KGHSH and CDR2 LQKENI. CDR3 in amino acids: CASSPRQGDNSPLHF. For the CDR3, the DNA is TGTGCCAGCTCACCACGACAGGGAGATAATTCACCCCTCCACTTT.

This clone has a single count. J is TRBJ1-3 and V is TRBV30, with D hard to call. This CDR3 region has 11 residues. Trimming cost V 1 base and J 6 bases, with 4 bases left between them. Germline V gives CDR1 GTSNPN, CDR2 SVGIG (reference sequence). The CDR3 here is CAWSAQNTIYF. The CDR3 region has the DNA TGTGCCTGGAGTGCCCAAAACACCATATATTTT.

The chain is built from TRBV3-1 (or the pseudogene TRBV3-2) and TRBJ1-2; D is unresolved. V was shortened by 0 bases and J by 4 bases, with 12 bases between the two germline ends. Germline V gene sequence: CDR1 LGHDT, CDR2 YNNKEL (reference sequence). The CDR3 loop spans 15 amino acids. CDR3 residues: CASSQDLGGVYGYTF. In DNA form, the CDR3 reads TGTGCCAGCAGCCAAGATCTCGGAGGTGTCTATGGCTACACCTTC.

This chain joins TRBV5-1 and TRBJ1-1, with D perhaps matching TRBD1 (6 bases). The CDR3 length is 14 residues. Trimming pared 4 bases from V and 3 bases from J, leaving 13 bases between. The germline gives CDR1 SGHRS, CDR2 YFSETQ. The CDR3 coding sequence is TGCGCCAGCAGCCCCCGGGGGGCCGACACTGAAGCTTTCTTT. Translated: CASSPRGADTEAFF. Full variable domain (missing parts from reference TRBV5-1 and TRBJ1-1): KAGVTQTPRYLIKTRGQQVTLSCSPISGHRSVSWYQQTPGQGLQFLFEYFSETQRNKGNFPGRFSGRQFSNSRSEMNVSTLELGDSALYLCASSPRGADTEAFFGQGTRLTVV.

V gene TRBV7-9 combines with J gene TRBJ1-4, with no clear D. The CDR3 is made up of 14 amino acids. The germline V gene has CDR1 SEHNR and CDR2 FQNEAQ (reference sequence). V was cut by 1 base and J by 10 bases, with 13 bases left in between. CDR3 bases: TGTGCCAGCAGCTTAGGCAACCACGGCGGAAAACTGTTTTTT. Amino acid sequence: CASSLGNHGGKLFF.

The genes are TRBV7-8 and TRBJ2-7; perhaps TRBD1 as D (6 bases). Germline CDR1 reads SGHVS; CDR2 reads FQNEAQ. V was shortened by 4 bases and J by 4 bases, with 17 bases between the two germline ends. The CDR3 covers 15 residues. CDR3 DNA: TGTGCCAGCAGCTCAACAGGGATCCGGCGTTACGAGCAGTACTTC. Translating it yields CASSSTGIRRYEQYF.

This CDR3 reads CASSLDAGASSPLHF. The CDR3 DNA sequence: TGTGCCAGCAGCTTAGATGCAGGGGCAAGCTCACCCCTCCACTTT. V is TRBV11-2 and J is TRBJ1-6, with D perhaps TRBD1 (6 bases). CDR1 SGHAT and CDR2 FQNNGV come from the germline V gene. The CDR3 loop spans 15 amino acids. V was clipped by 0 bases and J by 10 bases, with 13 bases between them.

This clone was seen only a few times. The gene calls are TRBV6-2 or TRBV6-3 and TRBJ2-7; no firm D call. The CDR3 has 12 amino acids. Germline values: CDR1 MNHEY, CDR2 SVGEGT. Trimming left V 2 bases short and J 2 bases short, with 4 bases between. CDR3 amino acids: CASSYPTYEQYF. The CDR3 DNA is TGTGCCAGCAGTTACCCCACCTACGAGCAGTACTTC.

The chain combines TRBV6-5 with TRBJ1-6, with TRBD1 as a possible D gene (5 bases). Germline values: CDR1 MNHEY, CDR2 SVGAGI. The CDR3 is 15 amino acids. Deletions cut 2 bases from V and 7 bases from J, with 12 bases between. DNA of the CDR3: TGTGCCAGCAGTTACCGGGACTCCGGGAATTCACCCCTCCACTTT. This gives the protein CASSYRDSGNSPLHF.

The rearrangement uses TRBV29-1 and TRBJ1-1; D not resolved. The CDR3 loop spans 13 amino acids. The germline CDR1 and CDR2 sequences are SQVTM and ANQGSEA. V dropped 2 bases and J dropped 5 bases, with 12 bases sitting between them. The CDR3 protein is CSVEFSPRTEAFF. The DNA of the CDR3 is TGCAGCGTTGAATTTTCGCCCAGGACTGAAGCTTTCTTT.

The chain recombines TRBV4-1 with TRBJ2-2; no reliable D call. The CDR3 loop spans 15 amino acids. Trimming took off 1 base at V and 4 bases at J, with 10 bases between the two ends. From germline, CDR1 is MGHRA and CDR2 YSYEKL. The CDR3, as DNA: TGCGCCAGCAGCCAAGTCCCAGCTAGCACCGGGGAGCTGTTTTTT. It codes for CASSQVPASTGELFF.

This clone has just a few counts. V gene TRBV6-5 combines with J gene TRBJ1-5; perhaps TRBD1 as D (5 bases). Germline loops: CDR1 MNHEY, CDR2 SVGAGI. There are 13 residues in the CDR3. The ends were cut back, 4 bases at V and 5 bases at J, with 9 bases in the middle. CDR3 sequence reads: CASSSGMDQPQHF. As DNA, the CDR3 is TGTGCCAGCAGTTCAGGGATGGATCAGCCCCAGCATTTT.

Worth noting for this clone: At one of its ends the junction is not consistent with the germline gene, which may arise from a read error. V gene TRBV5-6 combines with J gene TRBJ2-7; D is ambiguous. Germline V lookup: CDR1 SGHDT, CDR2 YYEEEE. The CDR3 runs 13 residues. CDR3: CASSLDLSPGQDF. In DNA, the CDR3 is TGTGCCAGCAGCTTGGATCTCTCGCCAGGCCAGGACTTC.

This chain's CDR3 is CASGRGTYEQYF. The CDR3 DNA follows: TGTGCCAGCGGTCGCGGTACCTACGAGCAGTACTTC. J is TRBJ2-7 and V is TRBV12-3 or TRBV12-4; D gene ambiguous. The CDR3 length is 12 residues. Trimming removed 8 bases at V and 2 bases at J, with 10 bases between.

The chain employs TRBV28 and TRBJ1-5; 7 bases map to TRBD1. After removal of 2 bases from V and 7 bases from J, the junction contained 8 bases not matched to a gene. The germline V gene has CDR1 MDHEN and CDR2 SYDVKM. The CDR3 length is 15 residues. The CDR3 region has the DNA TGTGCCAGCAGTTTAAAGGGGGCGAGGAGGCAGCCCCAGCATTTT. It yields the protein CASSLKGARRQPQHF.

The CDR3 DNA is TGTGCCAGCAGCTTGGCCTGGGGGCAGGCTAAAGATACGCAGTATTTT. It translates to CASSLAWGQAKDTQYF. The chain joins TRBV5-6 to TRBJ2-3, with D perhaps TRBD1 (6 bases). CDR1 SGHDT and CDR2 YYEEEE come from the germline V gene. Trimming pared 0 bases from V and 5 bases from J, leaving 16 bases between. This CDR3 spans 16 amino acids.

This rearrangement joins TRBV5-4 to TRBJ2-1, with 8 bases that match TRBD2. Looked up from germline, CDR1 is SGHNT and CDR2 is YYREEE (reference sequence). Germline trimming cut 4 bases from V and 3 bases from J; bases unmatched to any gene: 6. The CDR3 length is 15 residues. CDR3: CASSAGLVSYNEQFF. The CDR3 DNA is TGTGCCAGCAGCGCGGGACTAGTGAGCTACAATGAGCAGTTCTTC.

The genes are TRBV18 and TRBJ1-2, with a possible D match to TRBD1 (6 bases). CDR1 KGHSH and CDR2 LQKENI come from the germline V gene. V lost 3 bases to trimming and J lost 0 bases, with 17 bases between them. The CDR3 spans 17 residues. This chain's CDR3 is CASSPDRPHTANYGYTF. The CDR3 DNA follows: TGTGCCAGCTCACCCGACAGGCCTCACACAGCTAACTATGGCTACACCTTC.

The chain has TRBV19 and TRBJ1-4; D is uncertain. The length of the CDR3 is 14 residues. Trimming stripped 3 bases from V and 0 bases from J, with 5 bases between. In germline, CDR1 is LNHDA, CDR2 SQIVND (reference sequence). The DNA of the CDR3 is TGTGCCAGTAGTATGGGCACAACTAATGAAAAACTGTTTTTT. It encodes CASSMGTTNEKLFF.

The gene calls are TRBV7-3 and TRBJ2-3; perhaps TRBD2 as D (5 bases). CDR1 and CDR2 (germline): SGHTA, FQGTGA. CDR3 length equals 13 residues. V dropped 2 bases and J dropped 6 bases, with 9 bases sitting between them. In DNA form, the CDR3 reads TGTGCCAGCAGCTTACTTAGGGAGGATACGCAGTATTTT. Amino acids: CASSLLREDTQYF. The variable domain in full, with the rest retrieved from reference TRBV7-3 and TRBJ2-3, is GAGVSQTPSNKVTEKGKYVELRCDPISGHTALYWYRQSLGQGPEFLIYFQGTGAADDSGLPNDRFFAVRPEGSVSTLKIQRTERGDSAVYLCASSLLREDTQYFGPGTRLTVL.

Comments on this clone: The same CDR3 arises from other DNA sequences in this sample as well. J is TRBJ1-4 and V is TRBV5-4; D is ambiguous. The V end lost 1 base, the J end lost 5 bases, and 6 bases lay between the germline ends. Germline assignment: CDR1 SGHNT and CDR2 YYREEE (reference sequence). The CDR3 runs 13 residues. CDR3 DNA sequence: TGTGCCAGCAGCTTGAGAGGGAATGAAAAACTGTTTTTT. It codes for CASSLRGNEKLFF.

This clone was seen once. The chain combines TRBV21-1 with TRBJ2-2; no check of the table's D call, TRBD1, against the DNA was made. TRBV21-1 is tagged as a pseudogene. The CDR3 loop spans 17 amino acids. The CDR3 here is CASSNLGRGKNTGELFF. In DNA form, the CDR3 reads TGTGCCAGCAGCAATTTAGGCAGGGGGAAAAACACCGGGGAGCTGTTTTTT.

The chain links TRBV6-5 to TRBJ1-1; D not certain. Germline assignment: CDR1 MNHEY and CDR2 SVGAGI. Between the trimmed V and J ends, which lost 6 bases and 5 bases, there was a span of 13 bases. The CDR3 runs 13 residues. In DNA, the CDR3 is TGTGCCAGCAGGCCTTCATCAGAAACTGAAGCTTTCTTT. This encodes CASRPSSETEAFF.

V and J are TRBV5-1 and TRBJ2-3, with D possibly TRBD2 on 5 matching bases. The CDR3 runs 16 residues. With 0 bases removed from V and 0 bases from J, the gap between germline ends came to 11 bases. CDR1 and CDR2 (germline): SGHRS, YFSETQ. The DNA for the CDR3 is TGCGCCAGCAGCTTGGCCGGGGTTACTAGCACAGATACGCAGTATTTT. Its protein product is CASSLAGVTSTDTQYF.

DNA for the CDR3: TGTGCCACCAGTAACAGGGGGAACACTGAAGCTTTCTTT. Translation gives CATSNRGNTEAFF. The rearrangement uses TRBV24-1 and TRBJ1-1, with 7 bases that match TRBD1. With 6 bases clipped from V and 1 base from J, the junction kept 1 base outside the gene matches. Germline V lookup: CDR1 KGHDR, CDR2 SFDVKD. The CDR3 consists of 13 residues.